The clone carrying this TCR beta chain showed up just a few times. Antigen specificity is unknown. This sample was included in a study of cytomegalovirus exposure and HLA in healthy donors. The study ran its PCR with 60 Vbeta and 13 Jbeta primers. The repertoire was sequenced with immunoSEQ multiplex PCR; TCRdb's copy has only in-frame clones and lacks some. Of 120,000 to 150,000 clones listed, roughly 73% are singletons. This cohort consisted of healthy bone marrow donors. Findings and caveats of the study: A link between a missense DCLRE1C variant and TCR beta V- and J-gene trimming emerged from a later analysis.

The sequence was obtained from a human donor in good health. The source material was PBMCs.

The CDR3 DNA reads TGTGCCAGCACACCCGACCCGACAGGCAATCAGCCCCAGCATTTT. It codes for CASTPDPTGNQPQHF. The V call is TRBV6-6, the J call TRBJ1-5, with a possible D match to TRBD1 (5 bases). The germline V and J ends were trimmed by 7 bases and 2 bases, with 15 bases remaining between them. The V gene's germline CDR1 is MNHNY and CDR2 SVGAGI (reference sequence). The CDR3 consists of 15 residues.